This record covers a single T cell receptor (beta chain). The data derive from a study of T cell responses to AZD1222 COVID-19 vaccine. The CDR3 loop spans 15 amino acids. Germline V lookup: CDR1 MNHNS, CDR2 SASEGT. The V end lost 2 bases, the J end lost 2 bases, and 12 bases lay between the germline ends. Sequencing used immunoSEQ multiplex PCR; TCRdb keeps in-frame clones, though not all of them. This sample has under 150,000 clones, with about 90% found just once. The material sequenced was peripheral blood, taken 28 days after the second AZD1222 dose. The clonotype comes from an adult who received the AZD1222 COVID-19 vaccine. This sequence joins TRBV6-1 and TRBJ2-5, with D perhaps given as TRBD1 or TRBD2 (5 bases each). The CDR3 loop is CASSESRDPQETQYF. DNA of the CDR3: TGTGCCAGCAGTGAAAGTAGGGACCCACAAGAGACCCAGTACTTC.